Below are 15 T cell receptor beta chains sequenced from a single sample in a study of CD8 T cells in Susac syndrome. Random hexamers were used to reverse transcribe roughly 0.5 to 1 ug of RNA. TCRdb itself ran the immunoSEQ multiplex PCR reads through MiXCR, one entry per CDR3 protein. Of 170,000 or so distinct CDR3 sequences listed, approximately 94% are singletons. Sequenced input: CD4+ T cells from PBMCs. The receptors derive from a human donor with Susac syndrome.

CDR3 coding DNA: TGTGCCAGCAGCGTGGGGATCAGGGAGTATGGCTACACCTTC. Amino acid sequence: CASSVGIREYGYTF. V usage is TRBV9 and J usage is TRBJ1-2; D perhaps matches TRBD1 (5 bases). Germline V CDR1 and CDR2: SGDLS, YYNGEE. The ends were cut back, 2 bases at V and 5 bases at J, with 13 bases in the middle. The CDR3 contains 14 residues.

V is TRBV11-2 and J is TRBJ2-5; the D gene could be TRBD1 or TRBD2 (5 bases each). The V gene's germline CDR1 is SGHAT and CDR2 FQNNGV. Trimming pared 4 bases from V and 4 bases from J, leaving 16 bases between. The CDR3 has 15 residues. DNA of the CDR3: TGTGCCAGCAGCTCTACGGGACCTCCGTCAGAGACCCAGTACTTC. Residues: CASSSTGPPSETQYF.

V usage is TRBV7-8 and J usage is TRBJ1-6; D remains unclear. The germline V and J ends were trimmed by 7 bases and 16 bases, with 17 bases remaining between them. Per germline, CDR1 SGHVS and CDR2 FQNEAQ. This CDR3 has 12 amino acids. Here the CDR3 DNA reads TGTGCCAGCACCACCCCCCGGGCCAGACTCCACTTT. Protein: CASTTPRARLHF.

The V and J genes are TRBV7-2 and TRBJ1-6; the D gene is possibly TRBD1 (5 bases). The germline V and J ends were trimmed by 5 bases and 3 bases, with 11 bases remaining between them. In germline, CDR1 is SGHTA, CDR2 FQGNSA. The CDR3 runs to 15 residues. The CDR3 DNA follows: TGTGCCAGCAGCGAGGGACGGAGCTATAATTCACCCCTCCACTTT. It specifies CASSEGRSYNSPLHF.

In this sample, this clonotype turned up once. The chain recombines TRBV20-1 with TRBJ2-1, with 10 bases aligning to TRBD2. The CDR3 has 16 amino acids. CDR1 is DFQATT and CDR2 is SNEGSKA in the germline V gene (reference sequence). V lost 3 bases and J lost 7; bases outside the gene matches: 12. Written as DNA, the CDR3 is TGCAGTGCTAGCCTAAAGCGGGGGGGGACCATAAATGAGCAGTTCTTC. It translates to CSASLKRGGTINEQFF.

The chain carries TRBV6-2 or TRBV6-3 and TRBJ2-2; perhaps D is TRBD1 or TRBD2 (6 bases each). The CDR3 loop spans 15 amino acids. Per germline, CDR1 MNHEY and CDR2 SVGEGT. Between the trimmed V and J ends, which lost 5 bases and 6 bases, there was a span of 16 bases. The CDR3: CASSHPRGRPGELFF. The CDR3, as DNA: TGTGCCAGCAGTCACCCCCGGGGGCGTCCCGGGGAGCTGTTTTTT.

CDR3 residues: CASSFTGFPDYEQYF. The CDR3 nucleotides are TGCGCCAGCAGCTTCACAGGTTTCCCGGACTACGAGCAGTACTTC. This chain links TRBV5-1 with TRBJ2-7; TRBD1 might be the D (5 bases). Germline V gene lookup returns CDR1 SGHRS and CDR2 YFSETQ. Trimming pared 2 bases from V and 3 bases from J, leaving 15 bases between. This CDR3 contains 15 residues.

CDR3 sequence reads: CASSSSRDGPYGYTF. CDR3 nucleotides: TGTGCCAGCAGCTCCAGTCGGGACGGACCCTATGGCTACACCTTC. The rearrangement links TRBV13 to TRBJ1-2; TRBD1 might be the D (5 bases). V was trimmed by 4 bases and J by 4 bases, leaving 16 bases between them. The CDR3 totals 15 residues. Per the germline V gene, CDR1 is PRHDT and CDR2 is FYEKMQ (reference sequence).

The chain carries TRBV9 and TRBJ1-6, with D tentatively TRBD1 (6 bases). The germline V gene has CDR1 SGDLS and CDR2 YYNGEE. Trimming shortened V by 4 bases and J by 10 bases, and 18 bases separated the two germline ends. The CDR3 is 15 residues long. The CDR3 DNA follows: TGTGCCAGCAGCCCCAGGGGAGGGTCGGGGTCACCCCTCCACTTT. The encoded protein is CASSPRGGSGSPLHF.

The CDR3 DNA reads as TGTGCCAGCAGCCCCAATCGGGGGAAGGAGACCCAGTACTTC. Its translation is CASSPNRGKETQYF. The chain is built from TRBV7-3 and TRBJ2-5; maybe TRBD2 (6 bases). The V gene lost 5 bases and the J gene lost 5 bases, with 15 bases spanning the gap. The CDR3 runs to 14 residues. The germline V gene encodes CDR1 SGHTA and CDR2 FQGTGA.

The chain combines TRBV4-3 with TRBJ2-5, with 8 nucleotides matching TRBD2. Trimming at V came to 0 bases and at J to 2 bases, leaving 8 bases not matched to a gene. Germline lookup yields CDR1 LGHNA and CDR2 YSLEER. The CDR3 covers 17 residues. The CDR3 reads CASSQEGGGGLQETQYF. The CDR3 DNA sequence: TGCGCCAGCAGCCAAGAAGGAGGCGGGGGGCTACAAGAGACCCAGTACTTC.

J is TRBJ2-7 and V is TRBV7-2; D might be TRBD2 (5 bases). Germline CDR1 reads SGHTA; CDR2 reads FQGNSA. The CDR3 spans 14 residues. The V end was cut by 5 bases, the J end by 5 bases, with 16 bases between. As DNA, the CDR3 is TGTGCCAGCAGCCTTCTCCGGGAAGACCACGAGCAGTACTTC. Its protein product is CASSLLREDHEQYF.

The V call is TRBV9, the J call TRBJ2-3; 8 bases are a match to TRBD2. The germline CDR1 and CDR2 sequences are SGDLS and YYNGEE. Trimming took 0 bases from V and 3 from J; bases not matched to a gene: 6. The CDR3 totals 16 residues. CDR3 sequence reads: CASSVEPSSGTDTQYF. In DNA, the CDR3 is TGTGCCAGCAGCGTAGAACCGTCTAGCGGGACAGATACGCAGTATTTT.

The rearrangement links TRBV20-1 to TRBJ2-5; TRBD1 is a possible D gene (6 bases). The CDR3 covers 15 residues. From germline, CDR1 is DFQATT and CDR2 SNEGSKA (reference sequence). V gave up 3 bases and J gave up 1 base, with 15 bases separating them. The CDR3 protein is CSASRTRGGQETQYF. As DNA, the CDR3 is TGCAGTGCTAGCCGCACCAGAGGGGGCCAAGAGACCCAGTACTTC.

The chain combines TRBV5-1 with TRBJ2-3; TRBD2 agrees at 10 bases. This CDR3 has 14 amino acids. Per germline, CDR1 SGHRS and CDR2 YFSETQ. V trimming: 7 bases; J trimming: 7 bases; junction bases outside the gene matches: 9. The CDR3 DNA follows: TGCGCCAGCCAAGCGGGGGGGGGACAGAATACGCAGTATTTT. Its protein is CASQAGGGQNTQYF.